One sample yielded the 10 T cell receptor beta chains listed below, sequenced in a study of cytomegalovirus exposure and HLA in healthy donors. It was with 60 Vbeta and 13 Jbeta primers that the PCR ran. Assay: immunoSEQ multiplex PCR; the TCRdb copy retains only in-frame clones and omits some. The table lists some 140,000 clones, about 74% of them singletons. What was sequenced was PBMCs. The receptors derive from an older woman in good health and CMV-seronegative.

The chain recombines TRBV7-9 with TRBJ2-6, with no clear D. V lost 3 bases and J lost 1, with 4 bases in between. The CDR3 has 14 residues. Germline V gene data show CDR1 as SEHNR and CDR2 as FQNEAQ (reference sequence). The chain's CDR3 is CASSFPSGANVLTF. CDR3 coding DNA: TGTGCCAGCAGCTTCCCTTCTGGGGCCAACGTCCTGACTTTC.

The chain combines TRBV19 with TRBJ2-2; 10 bases are a match to TRBD2. The CDR3 loop spans 17 amino acids. Looked up from germline, CDR1 is LNHDA and CDR2 is SQIVND (reference sequence). The junction had 12 bases not matched to a gene; V was cut back by 6 bases and J by 5 bases. In DNA form, the CDR3 reads TGTGCCAGTAGCCGGACCTGGGGACTAGCGAGGACCGGGGAGCTGTTTTTT. Translation: CASSRTWGLARTGELFF.

The V call is TRBV28, the J call TRBJ2-2; tentative D call: TRBD1 (7 bases). With 3 bases removed from V and 5 bases from J, the gap between germline ends came to 19 bases. Per the germline V gene, CDR1 is MDHEN and CDR2 is SYDVKM. The CDR3 consists of 17 residues. Here the CDR3 reads CASSFRGARAGTGELFF. The CDR3 coding sequence is TGTGCCAGCAGTTTCAGGGGGGCGCGGGCTGGAACCGGGGAGCTGTTTTTT.

V and J are TRBV4-1 and TRBJ1-3, with TRBD1 matching 10 bases. The germline V gene encodes CDR1 MGHRA and CDR2 YSYEKL. V shed 4 bases and J 4 bases; nucleotides not matched to a gene: 4. The CDR3 length is 15 residues. The CDR3 protein is CASSRQGARGNTIYF. The CDR3 DNA follows: TGCGCCAGCAGCCGACAGGGGGCGCGGGGAAACACCATATATTTT.

V gene TRBV6-6 combines with J gene TRBJ2-7; the D is unclear. Germline loops: CDR1 MNHNY, CDR2 SVGAGI (reference sequence). Trimming took off 5 bases at V and 9 bases at J, with 14 bases between the two ends. CDR3 length equals 12 residues. The DNA of the CDR3 is TGTGCCAGCAGTGCTACAGAAGTCGGGCAGTACTTC. Translation gives CASSATEVGQYF.

J is TRBJ1-5 and V is TRBV28; TRBD1 matches 9 bases. The ends lost 6 bases at V and 5 bases at J; junction bases unmatched: 8. The CDR3 runs to 15 residues. Germline CDR1 and CDR2: MDHEN and SYDVKM. CDR3 sequence reads: CASSPGQGWDQPQHF. CDR3 sequence (DNA): TGTGCCAGCAGCCCCGGACAGGGGTGGGATCAGCCCCAGCATTTT.

The genes are TRBV28 and TRBJ2-7; 7 bases align to TRBD1. Germline V gene lookup returns CDR1 MDHEN and CDR2 SYDVKM. J gave up 1 base and V 6 bases, and 9 bases lay outside the gene matches. The CDR3 loop spans 15 amino acids. CDR3 coding DNA: TGTGCCAGCAGATCGGGACAGCGTAAGTCCTACGAGCAGTACTTC. Translated, it gives CASRSGQRKSYEQYF.

The rearrangement links TRBV11-2 to TRBJ2-3; possibly TRBD1 for D (5 bases). V was cut by 3 bases and J by 2 bases, with 9 bases left in between. CDR3 length equals 14 residues. From germline, CDR1 is SGHAT and CDR2 FQNNGV. The CDR3 loop is CASSFKGFTDTQYF. The CDR3 bases are TGTGCCAGCAGCTTCAAGGGGTTCACAGATACGCAGTATTTT. Complete variable domain (other parts from reference TRBV11-2 and TRBJ2-3): EAGVAQSPRYKIIEKRQSVAFWCNPISGHATLYWYQQILGQGPKLLIQFQNNGVVDDSQLPKDRFSAERLKGVDSTLKIQPAKLEDSAVYLCASSFKGFTDTQYFGPGTRLTVL.

The chain combines TRBV19 with TRBJ2-3; a possible D gene is TRBD2 (5 bases). Germline CDR1 LNHDA, CDR2 SQIVND (reference sequence). The CDR3 sequence is 16 residues long. The V gene lost 3 bases and the J gene lost 6 bases, with 19 bases spanning the gap. In nucleotides, the CDR3 is TGTGCCAGTAGTATGGGATTGGGGTCTAGCAAGGATACGCAGTATTTT. This gives the protein CASSMGLGSSKDTQYF. The whole variable domain, filled in from reference TRBV19 and TRBJ2-3, reads DGGITQSPKYLFRKEGQNVTLSCEQNLNHDAMYWYRQDPGQGLRLIYYSQIVNDFQKGDIAEGYSVSREKKESFPLTVTSAQKNPTAFYLCASSMGLGSSKDTQYFGPGTRLTVL.

The genes are TRBV11-2 and TRBJ1-2; no reliable D call. Germline V gene data show CDR1 as SGHAT and CDR2 as FQNNGV. V lost 1 base to trimming and J lost 6 bases, with 3 bases between them. This CDR3 has 11 residues. CDR3 nucleotide sequence: TGTGCCAGCAGCTTAGGAGATGGCTACACCTTC. Translating gives CASSLGDGYTF. Supplemented by reference TRBV11-2 and TRBJ1-2, the full variable domain reads EAGVAQSPRYKIIEKRQSVAFWCNPISGHATLYWYQQILGQGPKLLIQFQNNGVVDDSQLPKDRFSAERLKGVDSTLKIQPAKLEDSAVYLCASSLGDGYTFGSGTRLTVV.